This passage covers 22 T cell receptor beta chains from one sample sequenced in a study of blood T cell repertoires in COVID-19 (dated by TCRdb to about 2020). Library creation used the immunoSEQ multiplex PCR assay. Not all clones reach the TCRdb copy of this immuneACCESS table, which keeps in-frame sequences only. Checked studies attribute under half of the gap to unresolved V genes and leave the rest unexplained. The sample table holds about 67,000 clones, of which 75% to 90% were seen once. The ten largest clonotypes hold roughly 5.6% of the sample. What was sequenced was peripheral blood. The receptors derive from a middle-aged man with active COVID-19.

This clone was counted once. The chain recombines TRBV6-5 with TRBJ2-2, with a tentative D call TRBD2 (7 bases). CDR3 size: 15 residues. In germline, CDR1 is MNHEY, CDR2 SVGAGI. V lost 6 bases and J lost 5, with 16 bases in between. CDR3 protein: CASRPQGRVTGELFF. CDR3 coding DNA: TGTGCCAGCAGACCCCAGGGGAGGGTGACCGGGGAGCTGTTTTTT.

The rearrangement joins TRBV6-6 to TRBJ1-5; D not certain. CDR3 length: 15 residues. Germline-derived CDR1 and CDR2 are MNHNY and SVGAGI (reference sequence). The ends were cut back, 3 bases at V and 1 base at J, with 10 bases in the middle. The chain's CDR3 is CASSYVDGSNQPQHF. CDR3 in DNA: TGTGCCAGCAGTTATGTAGACGGGAGCAATCAGCCCCAGCATTTT.

V is TRBV18 and J is TRBJ2-5; 7 bases line up with TRBD2. The germline V gene has CDR1 KGHSH and CDR2 LQKENI. V lost 4 bases and J lost 4; bases outside the gene matches: 6. The CDR3 sequence is 14 residues long. The CDR3 here is CASSLQAGRETQYF. CDR3 DNA sequence: TGTGCCAGCTCACTACAAGCGGGGCGAGAGACCCAGTACTTC.

The rearrangement links TRBV24-1 to TRBJ2-1, with D maybe TRBD1 (6 bases). The CDR3 loop spans 15 amino acids. The ends were cut back, 2 bases at V and 3 bases at J, with 10 bases in the middle. Per the germline V gene, CDR1 is KGHDR and CDR2 is SFDVKD. This chain's CDR3 is CATSDYTGSYNEQFF. The DNA for the CDR3 is TGTGCCACCAGTGATTATACAGGGAGCTACAATGAGCAGTTCTTC.

The gene calls are TRBV7-3 and TRBJ2-3, with 13 bases matching TRBD2. This CDR3 comprises 15 residues. The ends lost 5 bases at V and 8 bases at J; junction bases unmatched: 7. Germline V gene sequence: CDR1 SGHTA, CDR2 FQGTGA. CDR3 in DNA: TGTGCCAGCAGCGACCGGACTAGCGGGAGTTCTACGCAGTATTTT. It translates to CASSDRTSGSSTQYF.

This clone was seen only a few times. The chain employs TRBV27 and TRBJ1-3; D uncertain. Trimming left V 3 bases short and J 0 bases short, with 9 bases between. This CDR3 has 15 residues. The germline V gene has CDR1 MNHEY and CDR2 SMNVEV (reference sequence). CDR3 DNA: TGTGCCAGCAGTTTGTCCTGGAGCTCTGGAAACACCATATATTTT. Translation: CASSLSWSSGNTIYF.

This chain joins TRBV19 and TRBJ1-1; D may be TRBD1 (5 bases). Germline V gene sequence: CDR1 LNHDA, CDR2 SQIVND (reference sequence). The CDR3 contains 13 residues. The ends were cut back, 3 bases at V and 3 bases at J, with 8 bases in the middle. CDR3 DNA sequence: TGTGCCAGTAGTATCCAGGGATACACTGAAGCTTTCTTT. It specifies CASSIQGYTEAFF.

V gene TRBV24-1 combines with J gene TRBJ2-1; 11 bases line up with TRBD2. This CDR3 comprises 17 residues. V was clipped by 0 bases and J by 8 bases; unmatched bases: 8. Germline V gene lookup returns CDR1 KGHDR and CDR2 SFDVKD. CDR3 sequence: CATSDLNPGLAAHEQFF. The CDR3 bases are TGTGCCACCAGTGATTTGAACCCGGGACTAGCGGCCCATGAGCAGTTCTTC.

The genes are TRBV6-1 and TRBJ2-3; no reliable D call. The CDR3 has 11 residues. The V end lost 3 bases, the J end lost 7 bases, and 5 bases lay between the germline ends. Germline V CDR1 and CDR2: MNHNS, SASEGT. Here the CDR3 reads CASSDRNTQYF. DNA for the CDR3: TGTGCCAGCAGTGACAGGAATACGCAGTATTTT.

The CDR3 nucleotides read TGTGCCAGCAGTTTAAAGCGGGGGTCCTACGAGCAGTACTTC. Protein product: CASSLKRGSYEQYF. The chain uses TRBV27 and TRBJ2-7, with 8 bases lining up with TRBD2. Germline V gives CDR1 MNHEY, CDR2 SMNVEV (reference sequence). The CDR3 runs to 14 residues. The trim removed 2 bases at V and 1 base at J, leaving 1 base unmatched.

V is TRBV5-1 and J is TRBJ1-4; TRBD1 might be the D (5 bases). The CDR3 runs 15 residues. Germline-derived CDR1 and CDR2 are SGHRS and YFSETQ. Trimming took 4 bases from V and 5 from J, leaving 15 bases between them. The CDR3 DNA is TGCGCCAGCAGCACCCAGGGAATTCGGAATGAAAAACTGTTTTTT. This sequence encodes CASSTQGIRNEKLFF.

The chain recombines TRBV29-1 with TRBJ2-3; TRBD2 agrees at 9 bases. From germline, CDR1 is SQVTM and CDR2 ANQGSEA. This CDR3 comprises 19 residues. V gave up 2 bases and J gave up 2 bases; unmatched junction bases: 17. CDR3 loop: CSVERGWREGSHNTDTQYF. The CDR3 DNA follows: TGCAGCGTTGAAAGGGGTTGGCGGGAGGGCTCGCATAACACAGATACGCAGTATTTT.

This chain joins TRBV3-1 (or the pseudogene TRBV3-2) and TRBJ2-1; TRBD2 matches at 11 bases. The CDR3 runs to 15 residues. J gave up 9 bases and V 4 bases, and 8 bases lay outside the gene matches. Germline lookup yields CDR1 LGHDT and CDR2 YNNKEL (reference sequence). The CDR3 loop is CASSPVAGGPGEQFF. CDR3 DNA: TGTGCCAGCAGCCCGGTAGCGGGAGGGCCGGGTGAGCAGTTCTTC.

CDR3 sequence reads: CAIKIGGEKNTEAFF. Here the CDR3 DNA reads TGTGCCATCAAAATTGGGGGGGAGAAGAACACTGAAGCTTTCTTT. The J gene is TRBJ1-1, the V gene TRBV2, with D maybe TRBD1 (5 bases). CDR1 SNHLY and CDR2 FYNNEI come from the germline V gene. V dropped 10 bases and J dropped 1 base, with 19 bases sitting between them. The CDR3 totals 15 residues.

The chain recombines TRBV9 with TRBJ2-1, with 10 bases identical to TRBD2. The ends lost 3 bases at V and 6 bases at J; junction bases unmatched: 6. In germline, CDR1 is SGDLS, CDR2 YYNGEE. This CDR3 is built from 15 residues. The CDR3 loop reads CASSAGTSVGNEQFF. For the CDR3, the DNA is TGTGCCAGCAGCGCCGGGACTAGCGTGGGCAATGAGCAGTTCTTC.

The rearrangement links TRBV28 to TRBJ2-1; D call uncertain. The germline CDR1 and CDR2 sequences are MDHEN and SYDVKM. V was clipped by 7 bases and J by 0 bases, with 13 bases between them. The CDR3 totals 15 residues. This chain's CDR3 is CASKSTVRSYNEQFF. Written as DNA, the CDR3 is TGTGCCAGCAAAAGTACGGTCCGCTCCTACAATGAGCAGTTCTTC. Filled out from reference TRBV28 and TRBJ2-1, the complete variable domain reads DVKVTQSSRYLVKRTGEKVFLECVQDMDHENMFWYRQDPGLGLRLIYFSYDVKMKEKGDIPEGYSVSREKKERFSLILESASTNQTSMYLCASKSTVRSYNEQFFGPGTRLTVL.

A few counts support this clone. The chain recombines TRBV10-3 with TRBJ2-7, with TRBD1 matching 8 bases. Germline V gives CDR1 ENHRY, CDR2 SYGVKD. The CDR3 is 13 residues long. With 6 bases clipped from V and 6 bases from J, the junction kept 7 bases outside the gene matches. CDR3 region: CAIRGQGPSEQYF. The CDR3 coding sequence is TGTGCCATCAGAGGACAGGGCCCCTCCGAGCAGTACTTC.

The chain is built from TRBV5-1 and TRBJ2-7; 10 bases align to TRBD2. CDR1 is SGHRS, CDR2 YFSETQ, per germline. This CDR3 region has 16 residues. V gave up 0 bases and J gave up 7 bases; unmatched junction bases: 10. CDR3 DNA: TGCGCCAGCAGCTTGGGGCGAGCGGGAGGGCCTCGGGAGCAGTACTTC. As protein: CASSLGRAGGPREQYF.

The rearrangement uses TRBV4-2 and TRBJ1-2; D unclear. The germline gives CDR1 LGHNA, CDR2 YNFKEQ. This CDR3 is 14 amino acids long. The ends were cut back, 0 bases at V and 4 bases at J, with 9 bases in the middle. The CDR3 here is CASSQEVTSYGYTF. DNA for the CDR3: TGTGCCAGCAGCCAAGAGGTCACTAGCTATGGCTACACCTTC.

V usage is TRBV19 and J usage is TRBJ2-1; TRBD2 aligns across 9 bases. This CDR3 contains 17 residues. Germline CDR1 is LNHDA and CDR2 is SQIVND (reference sequence). V lost 3 bases to trimming and J lost 8 bases; unmatched junction nucleotides: 14. The CDR3 reads CASSIGARRGGVDEQFF. The CDR3 DNA sequence: TGTGCCAGTAGTATTGGGGCTAGGCGCGGGGGGGTCGATGAGCAGTTCTTC.

The chain employs TRBV27 and TRBJ1-5; D not resolved. The germline V and J ends were trimmed by 4 bases and 1 base, with 20 bases remaining between them. CDR1 and CDR2 from the germline V gene are MNHEY and SMNVEV (reference sequence). The CDR3 contains 18 residues. The CDR3 loop is CASSSFKGPRRSNQPQHF. DNA for the CDR3: TGTGCCAGCAGTTCTTTCAAGGGCCCAAGGAGGAGCAATCAGCCCCAGCATTTT.

The chain recombines TRBV6-5 with TRBJ2-1, with 10 positions matching TRBD2. Germline lookup yields CDR1 MNHEY and CDR2 SVGAGI. This CDR3 spans 16 amino acids. V was clipped by 4 bases and J by 4 bases; unmatched bases: 7. DNA of the CDR3: TGTGCCAGCAGTTCCCCTTGGACTAGCGGATACAATGAGCAGTTCTTC. This sequence encodes CASSSPWTSGYNEQFF.